Listed below are T cell receptor beta chains from one sample, sequenced in a study of technical replicates of blood from several donors. The method was immunoSEQ multiplex PCR; TCRdb's version includes in-frame clones alone and lacks a portion of them. The sample includes nearly 80,000 clones, around 90% of them seen just once. The specimen sequenced was T cells isolated from PBMCs. Receptors originate from a human donor in good health. CDR3s include the opening cysteine and the closing phenylalanine or tryptophan. A D gene is named only where the DNA matches it firmly. Rows may omit the clone size; those that give it use once, few, many or a size class.

TRBV19,TRBJ1-1,-,-,TGTGCCAGTAGTATCACGGGGTTTGAAGCTTTCTTT,CASSITGFEAFF
TRBV4-1,TRBJ1-5,-,few,TGCGCCAGCAGCACGAGCCCCAGCGGTAATCAGCCCCAGCATTTT,CASSTSPSGNQPQHF
TRBV2,TRBJ1-5,TRBD1,-,TGTGCCAGCAGTCCCGACAGGGTTCAGCCCCAGCATTTT,CASSPDRVQPQHF
TRBV7-6,TRBJ2-3,TRBD2,-,TGTGCCAGCAGCCGCACTAGCGGGAACCCAGATACGCAGTATTTT,CASSRTSGNPDTQYF
TRBV6-5,TRBJ2-1,TRBD2,-,TGTGCCAGCGGGACTAGCGGGAGGAATGAGCAGTTCTTC,CASGTSGRNEQFF
TRBV6-1,TRBJ2-3,-,-,TGTGCCAGCAGTGAAGTTCGGGAAGAAACAGATACGCAGTATTTT,CASSEVREETDTQYF
TRBV14,TRBJ2-1,-,-,TGTGCCAGCAGCCGCAGGGACAATGAGCAGTTCTTC,CASSRRDNEQFF
TRBV6-1,TRBJ2-7,-,once,TGTGCCAGCTTGACAGTCTCCTACGAGCAGTACTTC,CASLTVSYEQYF
TRBV28,TRBJ2-5,TRBD1,-,TGTGCCAGCAGCGGGTTTCTAGGGGGCGCGGAGACCCAGTACTTC,CASSGFLGGAETQYF
TRBV7-7,TRBJ2-1,-,-,TGTGCTAGCAGCTTAGCGCCAGGGGTAAGCAATGAGCAGTTCTTC,CASSLAPGVSNEQFF
TRBV13,TRBJ2-7,TRBD2,-,TGTGCCAGCAGCTTAGCCGTGCGGGAGGGCCCATCCTCCTACGAGCAGTACTTC,CASSLAVREGPSSYEQYF
TRBV28,TRBJ1-2,TRBD1,-,TGTGCCAGCACCCGAGGACAGGGCGAGTATGGCTACACCTTC,CASTRGQGEYGYTF
TRBV7-9,TRBJ2-7,-,-,TGTGCCAGCAGCTTGGGAGCGCAAAACTACGAGCAGTACTTC,CASSLGAQNYEQYF
TRBV6-1,TRBJ2-5,TRBD2,-,TGTGCCAGCAGTGAAGCAGCGGGAGGGCCAGAGACCCAGTACTTC,CASSEAAGGPETQYF
TRBV2,TRBJ2-7,-,-,TGTGCCAGCAAGGAGGACTCTTCGTACTACGAGCAGTACTTC,CASKEDSSYYEQYF
TRBV4-3,TRBJ2-2,-,-,TGCGCCAGCAGCCAAGGAGTTTTAGGGGGGGTACGAGACACCGGGGAGCTGTTTTTT,CASSQGVLGGVRDTGELFF
TRBV19,TRBJ2-1,TRBD2,-,TGTGCCAGTAGTAGCGGGAGTTCCTACAATGAGCAGTTCTTC,CASSSGSSYNEQFF
TRBV6-5,TRBJ2-3,-,-,TGTGCCAGCAGTTACTCGTTACAGGGTCAGGATACGCAGTATTTT,CASSYSLQGQDTQYF
TRBV9,TRBJ2-1,-,-,TGTGCCAGCAGCCCGACAGGAGGTTCGTCCTACAATGAGCAGTTCTTC,CASSPTGGSSYNEQFF
TRBV5-1,TRBJ2-6,-,-,TGCGCCAGCAGCTTGGTCGTTGGGGCCAACGTCCTGACTTTC,CASSLVVGANVLTF
TRBV18,TRBJ2-1,TRBD1,once,TGTGCCAGCTCACCTACAGGGGAAGAGCAGTTCTTC,CASSPTGEEQFF
TRBV30,TRBJ1-2,TRBD1,-,TGTGCCTCGACAGGGGAAAGAAACTATGGCTACACCTTC,CASTGERNYGYTF
TRBV6-1,TRBJ1-2,-,-,TGTGCCAGCAGGGCTGGAGCGGGCTACACCTTC,CASRAGAGYTF
TRBV28,TRBJ2-7,-,-,TGTGCCAGCAGTTTCAGGGCGGGAACCTACGAGCAGTACTTC,CASSFRAGTYEQYF
TRBV4-2,TRBJ1-1,-,-,TGTGCCAGCAGCCAAGATGGGGTAGGAGGTGAGAACACTGAAGCTTTCTTT,CASSQDGVGGENTEAFF
TRBV11-2,TRBJ1-2,-,-,TGTGCCAGCAGCTTAGGACAAGACTATGGCTACACCTTC,CASSLGQDYGYTF
TRBV7-2,TRBJ2-1,TRBD2,-,TGTGCCAGCAGCTTAGGCCCTAGCGGGATCGATGAGCAGTTCTTC,CASSLGPSGIDEQFF
TRBV5-1,TRBJ1-4,-,-,TGCGCCAGCAGCCTCGATGGGGCGGTTAATGAAAAACTGTTTTTT,CASSLDGAVNEKLFF
TRBV27,TRBJ1-4,-,once,TGTGCCAGCAGCTCTCGGGGATTTAATGAAAAACTGTTTTTT,CASSSRGFNEKLFF
TRBV9,TRBJ2-1,TRBD2,-,TGTGCCAGTACCGGGACTAGCGGGATACGTGAGCAGTTCTTC,CASTGTSGIREQFF
TRBV27,TRBJ2-7,TRBD1,-,TGTGCCAGCAAAAGTGGACAGGGGACCTACGAGCAGTACTTC,CASKSGQGTYEQYF
TRBV5-6,TRBJ1-1,-,-,TGTGCCAGCAGCTTTCTGGGGGGGACTGAAGCTTTCTTT,CASSFLGGTEAFF
TRBV6-5,TRBJ1-1,-,-,TGTGCCAGCAGTTACTCGACTGGACAAACTGAAGCTTTCTTT,CASSYSTGQTEAFF